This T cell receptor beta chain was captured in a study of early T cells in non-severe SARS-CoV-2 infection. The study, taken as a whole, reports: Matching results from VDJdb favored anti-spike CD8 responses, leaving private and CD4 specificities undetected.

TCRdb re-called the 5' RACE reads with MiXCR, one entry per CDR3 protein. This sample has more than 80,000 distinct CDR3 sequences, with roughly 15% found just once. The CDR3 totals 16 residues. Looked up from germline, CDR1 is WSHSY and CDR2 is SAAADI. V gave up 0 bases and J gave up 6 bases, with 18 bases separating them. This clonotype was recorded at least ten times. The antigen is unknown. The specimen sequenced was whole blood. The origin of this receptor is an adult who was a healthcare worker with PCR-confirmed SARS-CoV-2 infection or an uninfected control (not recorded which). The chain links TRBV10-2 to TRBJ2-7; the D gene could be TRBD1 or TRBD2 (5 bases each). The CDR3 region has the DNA TGCGCCAGCAGTGAGTCGTCGGGGCACTATTTGATCGAGCAGTACTTC. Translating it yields CASSESSGHYLIEQYF.